This entry lists 9 T cell receptor beta chains sequenced from one sample in a study of identical twins. In TCRdb, the 5' RACE reads were re-called with MiXCR into one record per CDR3 protein. The repertoire consists of 200,000 to 250,000 distinct CDR3 sequences, with about 13% occurring once and the leading ten covering under 4.5%. These data also featured in a second study, about yellow fever vaccine responses in identical twins.

Sample: memory (CD45RO+) T cells sorted from blood. Every receptor here comes from a woman between 18 and 29 years old in good health.

This rearrangement joins TRBV7-9 to TRBJ2-5, with 11 bases that match TRBD1. From germline, CDR1 is SEHNR and CDR2 FQNEAQ (reference sequence). V lost 5 bases and J lost 4; bases outside the gene matches: 6. This CDR3 is 15 amino acids long. The CDR3 nucleotides read TGTGCCAGCAGCGTCTCCGGGACAGGGGGAGAGACCCAGTACTTC. It specifies CASSVSGTGGETQYF. The whole variable domain, remainder taken from reference TRBV7-9 and TRBJ2-5, is DTGVSQNPRHKITKRGQNVTFRCDPISEHNRLYWYRQTLGQGPEFLTYFQNEAQLEKSRLLSDRFSAERPKGSFSTLEIQRTEQGDSAMYLCASSVSGTGGETQYFGPGTRLLVL.

This clonotype was seen a few times. The chain combines TRBV4-3 with TRBJ1-2; D might be TRBD1 (5 bases). Trimming cost V 4 bases and J 5 bases, with 17 bases left between them. The CDR3 sequence is 15 residues long. CDR1 and CDR2 (germline): LGHNA, YSLEER. The DNA for the CDR3 is TGCGCCAGCAGCCCCCAAGTAGGGACCGCTTATGGCTACACCTTC. It is translated as CASSPQVGTAYGYTF.

V usage is TRBV7-2 and J usage is TRBJ2-1; unclear D gene. Trimming took off 1 base at V and 5 bases at J, with 15 bases between the two ends. Germline V CDR1 and CDR2: SGHTA, FQGNSA. This CDR3 region has 16 residues. Here the CDR3 DNA reads TGTGCCAGCAGCTTAGTCGCCGGCCTCCCCAACAATGAGCAGTTCTTC. It is translated as CASSLVAGLPNNEQFF.

This clonotype was seen a few times. This chain uses TRBV15 with TRBJ2-2, with 10 bases fitting TRBD2. Germline CDR1 LNHNV, CDR2 YYDKDF (reference sequence). J was trimmed by 6 bases and V by 9 bases; bases with no gene match: 7. The CDR3 spans 14 residues. The CDR3: CATRGAGGPGELFF. CDR3 sequence (DNA): TGTGCCACGAGGGGAGCGGGAGGGCCCGGGGAGCTGTTTTTT.

The rearrangement joins TRBV7-9 to TRBJ2-5, with 8 bases that match TRBD1. The V and J ends lost 5 bases and 5 bases, in that order; junction bases with no gene match: 7. The CDR3 loop spans 14 amino acids. CDR1 and CDR2 from the germline V gene are SEHNR and FQNEAQ (reference sequence). DNA for the CDR3: TGTGCCAGCAGCGCCCAGGGGGCCCACGAGACCCAGTACTTC. Its protein is CASSAQGAHETQYF.

Comments on this clonotype: Relative to the germline gene, one junction end is altered; a read error may explain this. This chain uses TRBV19 with TRBJ2-2; D uncertain. This CDR3 has 13 amino acids. CDR1 and CDR2 from the germline V gene are LNHDA and SQIVND (reference sequence). DNA for the CDR3: TGTGCCAGTAGTACTTCGAATACCGGGGAGCTGTTTTTT. Translated, it gives CASSTSNTGELFF.

This clonotype came up many times. The chain recombines TRBV20-1 with TRBJ1-6, with 7 bases identical to TRBD1. V was pared by 0 bases and J by 7 bases, with 9 bases of the junction left unmatched. CDR3 length: 16 residues. CDR1 and CDR2 (germline): DFQATT, SNEGSKA (reference sequence). The CDR3 DNA sequence: TGCAGTGCTAGAGATCCCGGGGCAGGGGGGAATTCACCCCTCCACTTT. Its protein product is CSARDPGAGGNSPLHF.

This clonotype was counted only a few times. This sequence joins TRBV12-3 or TRBV12-4 and TRBJ2-7; the D call may be TRBD1 or TRBD2 (5 bases each). This CDR3 region has 15 residues. V lost 6 bases, J lost 1 base, and 16 bases lay in between. The DNA for the CDR3 is TGTGCCAGCAGGTTGGGACGGGAATTATCCTACGAGCAGTACTTC. Its protein is CASRLGRELSYEQYF.

CDR3 region: CASSPSSSAGELFF. The CDR3 coding sequence is TGTGCCAGCTCACCTAGCAGCTCGGCCGGGGAGCTGTTTTTT. The chain uses TRBV18 and TRBJ2-2; D is undetermined. V lost 3 bases to trimming and J lost 6 bases, with 11 bases between them. Germline lookup yields CDR1 KGHSH and CDR2 LQKENI. CDR3 size: 14 residues.